The T cell receptor (beta chain) described here comes from a study of cytomegalovirus exposure and HLA in healthy donors. Regarding the study as a whole: Some TCR beta chains (roughly 160 of them) were listed as cytomegalovirus-associated. Per published reports, the classifier diagnosed cytomegalovirus status with high specificity and sensitivity.

The junction had 7 bases not matched to a gene; V was cut back by 2 bases and J by 3 bases. The CDR3 contains 16 residues. Germline assignment: CDR1 SGHNT and CDR2 YYREEE (reference sequence). A note on this clone: What it recognizes is unknown.

A roughly 120-subject validation cohort, separate from the approximately 690-subject first cohort, supplied the donors. Profiling relied on immunoSEQ multiplex PCR, and the TCRdb table lists in-frame clones only, not all of them. This sample yields 80,000 to 95,000 clones, of which 96% are seen a single time; 1.3% belongs to the top ten. Sequencing used PBMCs. The chain is built from TRBV5-4 and TRBJ2-4; TRBD1 matches 8 bases. The receptor was isolated from a woman between 18 and 29 years old in good health and CMV-seronegative. CDR3 nucleotides: TGTGCCAGCAGCTTAGGTACAGGGGGGAGCAAAAACATTCAGTACTTC. Its protein product is CASSLGTGGSKNIQYF.